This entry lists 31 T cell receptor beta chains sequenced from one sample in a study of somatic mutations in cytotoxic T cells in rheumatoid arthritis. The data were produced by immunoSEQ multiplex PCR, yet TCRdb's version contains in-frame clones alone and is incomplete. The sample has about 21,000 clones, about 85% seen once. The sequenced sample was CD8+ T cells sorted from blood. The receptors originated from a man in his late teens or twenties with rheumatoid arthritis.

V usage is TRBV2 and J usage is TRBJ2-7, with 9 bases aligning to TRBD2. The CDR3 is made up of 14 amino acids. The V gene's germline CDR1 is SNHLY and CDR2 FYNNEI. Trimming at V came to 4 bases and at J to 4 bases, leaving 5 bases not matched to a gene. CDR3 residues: CASSGTRGGYEQYF. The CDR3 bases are TGTGCCAGCAGTGGCACGCGGGGGGGATACGAGCAGTACTTC.

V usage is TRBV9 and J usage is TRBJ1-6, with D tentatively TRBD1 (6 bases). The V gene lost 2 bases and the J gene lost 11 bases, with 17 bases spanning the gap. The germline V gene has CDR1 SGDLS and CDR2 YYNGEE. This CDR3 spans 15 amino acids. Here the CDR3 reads CASSVVSGGLAPLHF. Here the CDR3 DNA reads TGTGCCAGCAGCGTTGTCTCTGGGGGGCTAGCACCCCTCCACTTT.

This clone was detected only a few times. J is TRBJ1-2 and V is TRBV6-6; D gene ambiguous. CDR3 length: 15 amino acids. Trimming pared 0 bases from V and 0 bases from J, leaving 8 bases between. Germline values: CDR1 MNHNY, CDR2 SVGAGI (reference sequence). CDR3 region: CASSYSTAPNYGYTF. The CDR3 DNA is TGTGCCAGCAGTTACTCCACAGCACCTAACTATGGCTACACCTTC.

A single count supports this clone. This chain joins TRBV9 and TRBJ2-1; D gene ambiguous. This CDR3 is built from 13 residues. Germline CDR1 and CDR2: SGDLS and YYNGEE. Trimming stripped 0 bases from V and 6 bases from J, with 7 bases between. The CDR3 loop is CASSVGKVNEQFF. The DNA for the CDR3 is TGTGCCAGCAGCGTAGGTAAGGTCAATGAGCAGTTCTTC.

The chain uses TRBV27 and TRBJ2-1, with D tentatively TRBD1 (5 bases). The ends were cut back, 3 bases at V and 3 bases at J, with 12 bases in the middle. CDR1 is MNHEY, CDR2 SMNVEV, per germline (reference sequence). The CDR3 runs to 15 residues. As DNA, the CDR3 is TGTGCCAGCAGTTTTGGGCAGGGTTACTACAATGAGCAGTTCTTC. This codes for CASSFGQGYYNEQFF.

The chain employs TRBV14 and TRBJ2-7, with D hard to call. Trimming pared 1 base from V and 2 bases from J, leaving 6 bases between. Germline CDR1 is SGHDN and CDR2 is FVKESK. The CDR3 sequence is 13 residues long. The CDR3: CASSQANPYEQYF. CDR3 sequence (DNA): TGTGCCAGCAGCCAAGCCAATCCCTACGAGCAGTACTTC. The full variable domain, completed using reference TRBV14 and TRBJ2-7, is EAGVTQFPSHSVIEKGQTVTLRCDPISGHDNLYWYRRVMGKEIKFLLHFVKESKQDESGMPNNRFLAERTGGTYSTLKVQPAELEDSGVYFCASSQANPYEQYFGPGTRLTVT.

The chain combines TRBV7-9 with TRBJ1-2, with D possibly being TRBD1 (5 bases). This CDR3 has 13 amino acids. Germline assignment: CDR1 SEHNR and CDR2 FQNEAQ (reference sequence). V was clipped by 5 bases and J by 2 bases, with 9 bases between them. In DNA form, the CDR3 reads TGTGCCAGCAGCCGACAGTTCAACTATGGCTACACCTTC. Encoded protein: CASSRQFNYGYTF. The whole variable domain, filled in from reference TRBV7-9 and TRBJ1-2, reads DTGVSQNPRHKITKRGQNVTFRCDPISEHNRLYWYRQTLGQGPEFLTYFQNEAQLEKSRLLSDRFSAERPKGSFSTLEIQRTEQGDSAMYLCASSRQFNYGYTFGSGTRLTVV.

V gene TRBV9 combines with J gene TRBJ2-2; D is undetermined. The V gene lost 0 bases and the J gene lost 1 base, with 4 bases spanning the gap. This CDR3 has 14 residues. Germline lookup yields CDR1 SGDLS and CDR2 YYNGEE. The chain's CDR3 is CASSVGWNTGELFF. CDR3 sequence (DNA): TGTGCCAGCAGCGTAGGGTGGAACACCGGGGAGCTGTTTTTT.

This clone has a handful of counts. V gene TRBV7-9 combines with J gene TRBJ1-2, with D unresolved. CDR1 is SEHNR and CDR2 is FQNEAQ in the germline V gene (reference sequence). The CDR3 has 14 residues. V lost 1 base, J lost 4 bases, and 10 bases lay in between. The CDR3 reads CASSLVAASYGYTF. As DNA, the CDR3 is TGTGCCAGCAGCTTAGTGGCCGCCTCCTATGGCTACACCTTC.

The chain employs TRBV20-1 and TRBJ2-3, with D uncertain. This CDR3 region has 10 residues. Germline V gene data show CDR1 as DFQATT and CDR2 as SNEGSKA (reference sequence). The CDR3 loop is CSQDTDTQYF. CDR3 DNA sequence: TGCAGCCAAGATACAGATACGCAGTATTTT.

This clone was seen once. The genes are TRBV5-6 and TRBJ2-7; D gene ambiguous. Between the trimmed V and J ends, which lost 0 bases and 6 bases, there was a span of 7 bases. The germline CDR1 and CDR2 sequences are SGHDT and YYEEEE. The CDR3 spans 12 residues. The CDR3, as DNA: TGTGCCAGCAGCTTGGATTTGACCGAGCAGTACTTC. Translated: CASSLDLTEQYF.

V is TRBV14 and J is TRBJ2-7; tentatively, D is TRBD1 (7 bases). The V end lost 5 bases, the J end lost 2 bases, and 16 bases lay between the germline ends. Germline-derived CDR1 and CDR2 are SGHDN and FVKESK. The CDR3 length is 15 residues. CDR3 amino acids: CASSLEGTDTYEQYF. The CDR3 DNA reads TGTGCCAGCAGCTTGGAGGGGACAGACACCTACGAGCAGTACTTC. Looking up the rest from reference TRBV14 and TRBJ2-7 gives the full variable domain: EAGVTQFPSHSVIEKGQTVTLRCDPISGHDNLYWYRRVMGKEIKFLLHFVKESKQDESGMPNNRFLAERTGGTYSTLKVQPAELEDSGVYFCASSLEGTDTYEQYFGPGTRLTVT.

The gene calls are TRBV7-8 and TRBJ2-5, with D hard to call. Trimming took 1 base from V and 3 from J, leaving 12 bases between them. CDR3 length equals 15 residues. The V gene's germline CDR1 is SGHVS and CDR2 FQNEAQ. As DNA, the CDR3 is TGTGCCAGCAGCTTAGTGGCAGGAGCAAAAGAGACCCAGTACTTC. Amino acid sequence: CASSLVAGAKETQYF.

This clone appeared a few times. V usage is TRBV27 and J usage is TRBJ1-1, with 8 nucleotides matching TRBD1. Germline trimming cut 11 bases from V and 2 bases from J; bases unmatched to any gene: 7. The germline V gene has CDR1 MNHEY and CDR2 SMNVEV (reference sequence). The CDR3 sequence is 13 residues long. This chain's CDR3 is CAGDRGENTEAFF. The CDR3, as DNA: TGTGCCGGAGACAGGGGCGAAAACACTGAAGCTTTCTTT.

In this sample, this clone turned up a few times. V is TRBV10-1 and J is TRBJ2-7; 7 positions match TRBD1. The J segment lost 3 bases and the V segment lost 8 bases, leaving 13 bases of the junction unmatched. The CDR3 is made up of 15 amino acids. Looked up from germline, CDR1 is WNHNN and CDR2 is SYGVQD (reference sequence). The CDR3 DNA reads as TGCGCCAGCGTAGCCCGGGACAGACAACACTACGAGCAGTACTTC. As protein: CASVARDRQHYEQYF.

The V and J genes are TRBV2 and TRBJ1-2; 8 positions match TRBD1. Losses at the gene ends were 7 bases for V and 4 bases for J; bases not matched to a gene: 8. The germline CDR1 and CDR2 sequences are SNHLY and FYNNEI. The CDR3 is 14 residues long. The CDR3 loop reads CASNPGTGSYGYTF. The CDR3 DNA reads TGTGCCAGCAACCCCGGGACAGGTAGCTATGGCTACACCTTC. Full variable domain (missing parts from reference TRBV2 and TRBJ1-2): EPEVTQTPSHQVTQMGQEVILRCVPISNHLYFYWYRQILGQKVEFLVSFYNNEISEKSEIFDDQFSVERPDGSNFTLKIRSTKLEDSAMYFCASNPGTGSYGYTFGSGTRLTVV.

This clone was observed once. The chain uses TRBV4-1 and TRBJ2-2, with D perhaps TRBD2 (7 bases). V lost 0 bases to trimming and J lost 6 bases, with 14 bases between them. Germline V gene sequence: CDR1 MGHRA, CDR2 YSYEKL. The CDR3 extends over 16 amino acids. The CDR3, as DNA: TGCGCCAGCAGCCAAGAAGAGGGGGGGCTTGCCGGGGAGCTGTTTTTT. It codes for CASSQEEGGLAGELFF.

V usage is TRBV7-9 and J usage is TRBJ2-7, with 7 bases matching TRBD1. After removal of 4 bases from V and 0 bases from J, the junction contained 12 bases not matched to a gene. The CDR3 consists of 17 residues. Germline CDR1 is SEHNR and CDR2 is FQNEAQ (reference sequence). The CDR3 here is CASSSFPPGTASYEQYF. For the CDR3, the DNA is TGTGCCAGCAGCTCCTTCCCACCCGGGACAGCCTCCTACGAGCAGTACTTC.

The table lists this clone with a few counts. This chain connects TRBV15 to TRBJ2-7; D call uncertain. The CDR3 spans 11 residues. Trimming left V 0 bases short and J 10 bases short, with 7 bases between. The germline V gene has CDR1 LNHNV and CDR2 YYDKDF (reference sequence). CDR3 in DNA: TGTGCCACCAGCAGAGATGGCCTTCAGTACTTC. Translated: CATSRDGLQYF.

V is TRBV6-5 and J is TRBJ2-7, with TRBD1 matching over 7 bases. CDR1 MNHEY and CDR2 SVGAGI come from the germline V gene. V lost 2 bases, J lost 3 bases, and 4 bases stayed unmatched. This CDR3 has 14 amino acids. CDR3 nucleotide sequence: TGTGCCAGCAGTTACAGGGGGCTAATCTACGAGCAGTACTTC. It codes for CASSYRGLIYEQYF.

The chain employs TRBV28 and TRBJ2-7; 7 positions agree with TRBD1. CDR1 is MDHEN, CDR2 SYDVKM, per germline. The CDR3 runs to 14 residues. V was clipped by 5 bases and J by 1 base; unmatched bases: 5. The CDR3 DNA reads TGTGCCAGCAGTATACAGGGGCCTTCCTACGAGCAGTACTTC. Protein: CASSIQGPSYEQYF. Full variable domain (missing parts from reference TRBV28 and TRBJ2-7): DVKVTQSSRYLVKRTGEKVFLECVQDMDHENMFWYRQDPGLGLRLIYFSYDVKMKEKGDIPEGYSVSREKKERFSLILESASTNQTSMYLCASSIQGPSYEQYFGPGTRLTVT.

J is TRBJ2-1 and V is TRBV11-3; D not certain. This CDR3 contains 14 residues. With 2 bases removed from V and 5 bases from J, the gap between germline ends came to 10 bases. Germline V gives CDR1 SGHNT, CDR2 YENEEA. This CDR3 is CASSLPGLNNEQFF. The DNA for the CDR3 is TGTGCCAGCAGCTTACCCGGGCTAAACAATGAGCAGTTCTTC.

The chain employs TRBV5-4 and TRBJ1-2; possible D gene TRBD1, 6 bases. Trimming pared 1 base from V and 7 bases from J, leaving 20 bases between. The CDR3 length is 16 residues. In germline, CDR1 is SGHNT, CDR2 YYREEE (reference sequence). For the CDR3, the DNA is TGTGCCAGCAGCTTGAATGGGGGTTGGGGGGCGTCTGGCTACACCTTC. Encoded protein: CASSLNGGWGASGYTF. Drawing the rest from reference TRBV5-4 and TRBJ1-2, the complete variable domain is ETGVTQSPTHLIKTRGQQVTLRCSSQSGHNTVSWYQQALGQGPQFIFQYYREEENGRGNFPPRFSGLQFPNYSSELNVNALELDDSALYLCASSLNGGWGASGYTFGSGTRLTVV.

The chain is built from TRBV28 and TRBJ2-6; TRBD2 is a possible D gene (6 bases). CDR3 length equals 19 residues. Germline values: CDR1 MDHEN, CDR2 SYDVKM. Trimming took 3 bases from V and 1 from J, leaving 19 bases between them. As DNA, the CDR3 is TGTGCCAGCAGTTTCTACGATTATTGGAGGGGTTCTGGGGCCAACGTCCTGACTTTC. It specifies CASSFYDYWRGSGANVLTF.

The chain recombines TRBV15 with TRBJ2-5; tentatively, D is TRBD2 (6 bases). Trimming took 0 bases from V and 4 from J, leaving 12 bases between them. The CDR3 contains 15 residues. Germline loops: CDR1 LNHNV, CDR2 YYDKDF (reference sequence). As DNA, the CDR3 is TGTGCCACCAGCAGAGAACTCGGGGGAGCAGAGACCCAGTACTTC. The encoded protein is CATSRELGGAETQYF.

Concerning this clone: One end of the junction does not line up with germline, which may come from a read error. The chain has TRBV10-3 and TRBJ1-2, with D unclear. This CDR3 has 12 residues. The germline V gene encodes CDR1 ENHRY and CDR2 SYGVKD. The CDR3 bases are TGTGCCATCACTGACAACACCTATAGCTACACCTTC. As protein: CAITDNTYSYTF.

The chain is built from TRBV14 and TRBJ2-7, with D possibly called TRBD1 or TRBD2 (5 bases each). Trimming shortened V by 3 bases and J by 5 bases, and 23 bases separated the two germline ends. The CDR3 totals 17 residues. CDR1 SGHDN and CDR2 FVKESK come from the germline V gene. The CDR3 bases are TGTGCCAGCAGCCACTTACATCTCGGGACCTCTGAGGACGAGCAGTACTTC. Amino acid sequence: CASSHLHLGTSEDEQYF.

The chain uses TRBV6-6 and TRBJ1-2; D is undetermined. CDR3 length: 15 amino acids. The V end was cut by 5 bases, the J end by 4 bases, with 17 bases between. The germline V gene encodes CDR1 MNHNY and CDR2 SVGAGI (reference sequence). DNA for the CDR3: TGTGCCAGCAGTACTCCCACGTCGCAAAGCTATGGCTACACCTTC. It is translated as CASSTPTSQSYGYTF.

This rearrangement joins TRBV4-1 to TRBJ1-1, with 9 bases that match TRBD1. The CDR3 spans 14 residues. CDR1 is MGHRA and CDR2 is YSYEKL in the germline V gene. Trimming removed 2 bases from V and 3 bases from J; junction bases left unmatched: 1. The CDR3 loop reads CASSQWTGDTEAFF. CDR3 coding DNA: TGCGCCAGCAGCCAATGGACAGGGGACACTGAAGCTTTCTTT.

CDR3 residues: CASSEKGQNSPLHF. CDR3 bases: TGTGCCAGCAGTGAGAAAGGTCAAAATTCACCCCTCCACTTT. V usage is TRBV6-4 and J usage is TRBJ1-6; D remains unclear. V dropped 3 bases and J dropped 7 bases, with 10 bases sitting between them. Germline-derived CDR1 and CDR2 are MRHNA and SNTAGT. The CDR3 covers 14 residues.

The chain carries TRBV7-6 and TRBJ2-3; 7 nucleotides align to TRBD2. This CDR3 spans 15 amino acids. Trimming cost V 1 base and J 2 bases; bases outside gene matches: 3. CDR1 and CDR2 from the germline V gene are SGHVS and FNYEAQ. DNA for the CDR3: TGTGCCAGCAGCTTAGAAGCGGGGTACACAGATACGCAGTATTTT. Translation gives CASSLEAGYTDTQYF.